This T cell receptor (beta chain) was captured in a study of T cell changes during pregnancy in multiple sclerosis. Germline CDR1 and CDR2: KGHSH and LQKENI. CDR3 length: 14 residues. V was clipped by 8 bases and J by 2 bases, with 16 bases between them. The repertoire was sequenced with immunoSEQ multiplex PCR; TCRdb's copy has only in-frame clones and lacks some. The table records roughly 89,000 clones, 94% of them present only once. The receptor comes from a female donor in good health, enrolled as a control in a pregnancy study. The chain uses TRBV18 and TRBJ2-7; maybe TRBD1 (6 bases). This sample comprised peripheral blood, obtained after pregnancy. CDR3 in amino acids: CASAGTGIPYEQYF. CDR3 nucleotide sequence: TGTGCCAGCGCGGGTACAGGGATCCCCTACGAGCAGTACTTC.